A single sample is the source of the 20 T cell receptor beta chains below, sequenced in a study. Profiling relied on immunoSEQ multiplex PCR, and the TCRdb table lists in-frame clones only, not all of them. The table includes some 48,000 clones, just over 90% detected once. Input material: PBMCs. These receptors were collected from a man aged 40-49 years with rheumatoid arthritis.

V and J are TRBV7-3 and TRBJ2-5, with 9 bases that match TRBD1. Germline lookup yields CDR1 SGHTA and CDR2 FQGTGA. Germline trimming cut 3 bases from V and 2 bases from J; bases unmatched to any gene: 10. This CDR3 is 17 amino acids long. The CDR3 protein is CASSLGIMGTGQETQYF. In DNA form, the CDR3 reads TGTGCCAGCAGCTTGGGGATAATGGGGACAGGGCAAGAGACCCAGTACTTC.

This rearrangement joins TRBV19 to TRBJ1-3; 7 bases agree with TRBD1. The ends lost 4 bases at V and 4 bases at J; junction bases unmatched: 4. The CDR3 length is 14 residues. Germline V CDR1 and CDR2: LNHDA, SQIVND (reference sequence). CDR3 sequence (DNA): TGTGCCAGTAGTAGAGGGACAGAAGGAAACACCATATATTTT. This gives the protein CASSRGTEGNTIYF.

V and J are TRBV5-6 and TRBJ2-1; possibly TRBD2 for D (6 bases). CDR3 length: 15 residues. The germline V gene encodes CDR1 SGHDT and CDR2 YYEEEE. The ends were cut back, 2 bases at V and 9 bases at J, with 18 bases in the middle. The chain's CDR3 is CASSFSGQPLTEQFF. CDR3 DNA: TGTGCCAGCAGCTTTAGCGGTCAGCCCCTCACTGAGCAGTTCTTC.

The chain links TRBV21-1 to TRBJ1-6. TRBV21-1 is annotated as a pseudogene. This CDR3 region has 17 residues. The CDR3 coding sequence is TGTGCCAGCAGCAAGGCGGGAGGGGCTGAAATGAGGCTAACCCTCCACTTT. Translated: CASSKAGGAEMRLTLHF.

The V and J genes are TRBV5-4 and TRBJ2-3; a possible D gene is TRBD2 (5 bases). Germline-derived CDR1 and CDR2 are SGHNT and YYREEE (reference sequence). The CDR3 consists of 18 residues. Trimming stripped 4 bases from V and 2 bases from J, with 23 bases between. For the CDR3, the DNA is TGTGCCAGCAGCCCAGGACTGTCCGAGGATGTTGTCACAGATACGCAGTATTTT. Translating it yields CASSPGLSEDVVTDTQYF. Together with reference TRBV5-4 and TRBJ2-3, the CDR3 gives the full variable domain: ETGVTQSPTHLIKTRGQQVTLRCSSQSGHNTVSWYQQALGQGPQFIFQYYREEENGRGNFPPRFSGLQFPNYSSELNVNALELDDSALYLCASSPGLSEDVVTDTQYFGPGTRLTVL.

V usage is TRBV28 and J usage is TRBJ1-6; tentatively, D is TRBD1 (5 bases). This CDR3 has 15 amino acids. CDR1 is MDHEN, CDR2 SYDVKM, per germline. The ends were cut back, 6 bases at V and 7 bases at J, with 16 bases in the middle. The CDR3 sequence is CASRENAGLNSPLHF. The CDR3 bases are TGTGCCAGCAGGGAAAATGCAGGGCTCAATTCACCCCTCCACTTT.

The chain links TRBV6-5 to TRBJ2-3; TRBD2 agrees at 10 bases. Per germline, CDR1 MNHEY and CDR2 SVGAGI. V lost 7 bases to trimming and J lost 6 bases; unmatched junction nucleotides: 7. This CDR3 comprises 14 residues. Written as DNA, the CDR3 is TGTGCCAGCAATCTAGCGGGAGTTCCGGATACGCAGTATTTT. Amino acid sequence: CASNLAGVPDTQYF.

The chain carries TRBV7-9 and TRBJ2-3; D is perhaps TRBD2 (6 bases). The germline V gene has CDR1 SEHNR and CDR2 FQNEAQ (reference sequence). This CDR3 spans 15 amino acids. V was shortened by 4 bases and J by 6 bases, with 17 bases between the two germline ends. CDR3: CASSWLGDSGDTQYF. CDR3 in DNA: TGTGCCAGCAGCTGGTTAGGGGACTCAGGGGATACGCAGTATTTT.

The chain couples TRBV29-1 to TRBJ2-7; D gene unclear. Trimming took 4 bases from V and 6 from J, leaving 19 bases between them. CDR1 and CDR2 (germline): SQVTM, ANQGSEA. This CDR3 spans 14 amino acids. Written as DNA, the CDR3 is TGCAGCGTTGGAAAGGTGGCAGGACCCGGCGAGCAGTACTTC. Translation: CSVGKVAGPGEQYF.

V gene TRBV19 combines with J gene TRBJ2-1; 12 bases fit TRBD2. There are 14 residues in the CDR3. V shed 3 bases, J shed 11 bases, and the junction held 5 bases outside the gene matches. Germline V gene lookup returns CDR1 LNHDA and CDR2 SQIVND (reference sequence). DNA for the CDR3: TGTGCCAGTAGTATTCTAGCGGGGGGGACCAAGCAGTTCTTC. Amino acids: CASSILAGGTKQFF.

This chain's CDR3 is CASSYVDASSQPQHF. The CDR3 nucleotides are TGTGCCAGCAGTTACGTAGACGCCTCGTCTCAGCCCCAGCATTTT. The chain couples TRBV6-2 or TRBV6-3 to TRBJ1-5; D gene ambiguous. Per germline, CDR1 MNHEY and CDR2 SVGEGT. The CDR3 sequence is 15 residues long. Trimming stripped 2 bases from V and 6 bases from J, with 14 bases between.

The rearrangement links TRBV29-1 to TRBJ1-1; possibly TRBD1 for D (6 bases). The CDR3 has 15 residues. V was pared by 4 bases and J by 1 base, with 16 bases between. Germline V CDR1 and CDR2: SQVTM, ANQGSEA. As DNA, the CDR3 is TGCAGCGTTGCGGGCCACAGGGATTGGAACACTGAAGCTTTCTTT. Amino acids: CSVAGHRDWNTEAFF.

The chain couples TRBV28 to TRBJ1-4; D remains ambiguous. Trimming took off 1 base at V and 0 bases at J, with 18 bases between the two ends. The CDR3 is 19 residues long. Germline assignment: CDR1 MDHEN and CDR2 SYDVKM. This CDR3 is CASSLSRLRKGTTNEKLFF. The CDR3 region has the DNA TGTGCCAGCAGTTTATCCCGGTTACGTAAAGGTACAACTAATGAAAAACTGTTTTTT.

CDR3 protein: CASSTTGGHSPLHF. DNA for the CDR3: TGTGCCAGTAGTACGACAGGGGGCCACTCACCCCTCCACTTT. The rearrangement joins TRBV19 to TRBJ1-6; 10 nucleotides line up with TRBD1. The V gene end was trimmed by 4 bases and the J gene end by 10 bases; junction bases not matched to a gene: 4. CDR1 is LNHDA and CDR2 is SQIVND in the germline V gene (reference sequence). This CDR3 spans 14 amino acids.

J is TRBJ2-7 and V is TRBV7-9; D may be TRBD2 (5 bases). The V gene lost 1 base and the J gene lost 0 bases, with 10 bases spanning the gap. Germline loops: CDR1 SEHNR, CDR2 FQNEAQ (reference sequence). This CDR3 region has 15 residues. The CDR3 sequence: CASSLEGVNSYEQYF. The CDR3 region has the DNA TGTGCCAGCAGCTTAGAGGGAGTGAACTCCTACGAGCAGTACTTC. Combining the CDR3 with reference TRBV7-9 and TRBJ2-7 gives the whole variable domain DTGVSQNPRHKITKRGQNVTFRCDPISEHNRLYWYRQTLGQGPEFLTYFQNEAQLEKSRLLSDRFSAERPKGSFSTLEIQRTEQGDSAMYLCASSLEGVNSYEQYFGPGTRLTVT.

The CDR3 DNA follows: TGTGCCAGCAGTGACTCAGGGGGAGGAGGCAATGAGCAGTTCTTC. This encodes CASSDSGGGGNEQFF. The chain employs TRBV6-4 and TRBJ2-1; D may correspond to TRBD1 or TRBD2 (6 bases each). V was cut by 0 bases and J by 6 bases, with 12 bases left in between. The CDR3 has 15 residues. Germline loops: CDR1 MRHNA, CDR2 SNTAGT.

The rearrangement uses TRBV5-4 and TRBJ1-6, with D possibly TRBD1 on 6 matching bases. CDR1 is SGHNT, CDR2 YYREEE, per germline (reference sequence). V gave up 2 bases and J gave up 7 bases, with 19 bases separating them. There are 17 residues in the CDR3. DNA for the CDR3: TGTGCCAGCAGCTTATCAGTCGGGGGAGGGGGGAATTCACCCCTCCACTTT. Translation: CASSLSVGGGGNSPLHF.

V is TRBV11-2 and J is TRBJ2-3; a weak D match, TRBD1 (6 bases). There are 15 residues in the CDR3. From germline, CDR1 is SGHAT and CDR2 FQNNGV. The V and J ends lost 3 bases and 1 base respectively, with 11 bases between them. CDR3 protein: CASSFRDKGTDTQYF. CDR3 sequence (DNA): TGTGCCAGCAGCTTCCGGGACAAGGGCACAGATACGCAGTATTTT. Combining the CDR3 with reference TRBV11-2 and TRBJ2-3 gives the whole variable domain EAGVAQSPRYKIIEKRQSVAFWCNPISGHATLYWYQQILGQGPKLLIQFQNNGVVDDSQLPKDRFSAERLKGVDSTLKIQPAKLEDSAVYLCASSFRDKGTDTQYFGPGTRLTVL.

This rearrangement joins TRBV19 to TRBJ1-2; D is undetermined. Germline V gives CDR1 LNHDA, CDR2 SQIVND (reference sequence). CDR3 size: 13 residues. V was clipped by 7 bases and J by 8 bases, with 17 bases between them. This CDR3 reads CASNPGRLGGYTF. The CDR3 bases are TGTGCCAGTAACCCCGGGCGTCTTGGCGGCTACACCTTC.

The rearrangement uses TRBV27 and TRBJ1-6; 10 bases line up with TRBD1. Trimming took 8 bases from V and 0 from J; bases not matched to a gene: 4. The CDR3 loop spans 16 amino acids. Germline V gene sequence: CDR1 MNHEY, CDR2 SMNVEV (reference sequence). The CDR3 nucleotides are TGTGCCAGCCGCCGGGACAGGGGCTCCTATAATTCACCCCTCCACTTT. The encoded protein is CASRRDRGSYNSPLHF.